The clone carrying this T cell receptor (beta chain) was counted between two and nine times. The antigen is not known. This record belongs to a study of CD8 T cells in ankylosing spondylitis. Study results and caveats: Relatively rare in peripheral blood, disease-linked clones were also CD8+. Significant enrichment of disease-linked clones was reportedly seen in matched ankylosing spondylitis synovial fluid.

As the method for making TCR beta libraries, quantitative 5'-RACE with molecular barcodes was used. TCRdb re-analysed the 5' RACE reads in MiXCR, keeping a single row per CDR3 protein. The sample lists about 320,000 distinct CDR3 sequences, around a tenth occurring once. This sequence originates from a female donor with ankylosing spondylitis or in good health (not recorded which). Sequencing was done on a sample of blood, either unsorted or a sorted T cell fraction (not recorded which).

The CDR3 spells CASSPDRGITGELFF. Written as DNA, the CDR3 is TGCGCCAGCAGCCCCGACAGGGGCATCACCGGGGAGCTGTTTTTT. This sequence joins TRBV5-1 and TRBJ2-2, with 8 bases aligning to TRBD1. CDR1 and CDR2 (germline): SGHRS, YFSETQ. J lost 4 bases, V lost 4 bases, and 6 bases had no gene match. The CDR3 is 15 amino acids.